Included here is one T cell receptor beta chain sequence, with context. The antigen is not known. This sample is drawn from a study of cytomegalovirus exposure and HLA in healthy donors. Study-wide results and caveats: The listing of roughly 160 TCR beta chains classed them as cytomegalovirus-associated.

Only in-frame clones appear in the TCRdb table, and some are missing; sequencing was by immunoSEQ multiplex PCR. The data contain around 120,000 clones, about 91% of them singletons. This sequence originates from a man younger than 35 in good health and CMV-seronegative. The sequencing input was PBMCs.

CDR3 sequence reads: CASSIDPGDRGYTF. CDR3 coding DNA: TGTGCCAGTAGTATAGATCCGGGTGATCGAGGCTACACCTTC. The chain couples TRBV19 to TRBJ1-2; D is uncertain. V lost 0 bases, J lost 8 bases, and 13 bases lay in between. The germline V gene encodes CDR1 LNHDA and CDR2 SQIVND (reference sequence). This CDR3 region has 14 residues.